These 26 T cell receptor beta chains came from one sample sequenced in a study of vaccination and CD4 T cells after COVID-19. Their target antigens are unknown. Cultured CD4+ T cell DNA underwent sequencing with the Oncomine TCR Beta short-read assay. TCRdb reprocessed the PCR reads with MiXCR, giving one entry per CDR3 protein. The table includes approximately 22,000 distinct CDR3 sequences, about half detected once. Specified treatment: roughly 11-day PBMC culture with coronavirus spike peptide pools or control peptides (ViraFEST assay). The source material was CD4+ T cells from blood, cultured in vitro. Receptors were obtained from a human donor who had recovered from COVID-19.

CDR3 nucleotide sequence: TGTGCCAGCAGTTTTTATCCGTTCGTACGGGACGGCTATGGCTACACCTTC. As protein: CASSFYPFVRDGYGYTF. This chain uses TRBV12-3 or TRBV12-4 with TRBJ1-2; possibly TRBD1 for D (5 bases). The germline V and J ends were trimmed by 3 bases and 4 bases, with 21 bases remaining between them. The CDR3 is 17 amino acids.

The J gene is TRBJ1-5, the V gene TRBV19, with 9 bases identical to TRBD1. Germline CDR1 is LNHDA and CDR2 is SQIVND (reference sequence). The J segment lost 6 bases and the V segment lost 5 bases, leaving 11 bases of the junction unmatched. The CDR3 is 16 residues long. The CDR3 loop is CASSLGVGTGSQPQHF. The CDR3 DNA sequence: TGTGCCAGTAGTCTCGGGGTAGGGACAGGGAGTCAGCCCCAGCATTTT.

The genes are TRBV20-1 and TRBJ2-7; 7 bases agree with TRBD2. Germline CDR1 is DFQATT and CDR2 is SNEGSKA (reference sequence). V lost 0 bases and J lost 7; bases outside the gene matches: 12. CDR3 length: 15 amino acids. CDR3 loop: CSAREVLGLLGEQYF. DNA for the CDR3: TGCAGTGCTAGAGAGGTCCTGGGACTATTGGGAGAGCAGTACTTC.

The chain is built from TRBV10-1 and TRBJ2-2; D call uncertain. The CDR3 spans 13 residues. Germline V lookup: CDR1 WNHNN, CDR2 SYGVQD (reference sequence). Trimming pared 2 bases from V and 6 bases from J, leaving 7 bases between. The CDR3: CASSESGAGELFF. The CDR3 region has the DNA TGCGCCAGCAGTGAGAGTGGAGCCGGGGAGCTGTTTTTT.

V usage is TRBV7-3 and J usage is TRBJ2-2, with D tentatively TRBD1 (5 bases). The CDR3 spans 13 residues. Trimming cost V 6 bases and J 7 bases, with 12 bases left between them. CDR1 SGHTA and CDR2 FQGTGA come from the germline V gene. The CDR3 loop reads CASSPSDSGELFF. In nucleotides, the CDR3 is TGTGCCAGCAGTCCCTCCGACAGCGGGGAGCTGTTTTTT.

The chain is built from TRBV7-9 and TRBJ2-2; maybe TRBD2 (5 bases). In germline, CDR1 is SEHNR, CDR2 FQNEAQ (reference sequence). Between the trimmed V and J ends, which lost 4 bases and 3 bases, there was a span of 15 bases. CDR3 length equals 16 residues. The CDR3 loop reads CASSSPGGPYTGELFF. The CDR3, as DNA: TGTGCCAGCAGCTCCCCAGGAGGCCCGTACACCGGGGAGCTGTTTTTT. The variable domain in full, with the rest retrieved from reference TRBV7-9 and TRBJ2-2, is DTGVSQNPRHKITKRGQNVTFRCDPISEHNRLYWYRQTLGQGPEFLTYFQNEAQLEKSRLLSDRFSAERPKGSFSTLEIQRTEQGDSAMYLCASSSPGGPYTGELFFGEGSRLTVL.

V is TRBV18 and J is TRBJ1-6, with 7 bases matching TRBD1. The junction had 0 bases not matched to a gene; V was cut back by 4 bases and J by 0 bases. The CDR3 covers 15 residues. CDR1 and CDR2 from the germline V gene are KGHSH and LQKENI. In nucleotides, the CDR3 is TGTGCCAGCTCACGGGACAGCTCCTATAATTCACCCCTCCACTTT. This codes for CASSRDSSYNSPLHF.

This chain joins TRBV19 and TRBJ1-1; 10 bases line up with TRBD1. The V gene end was trimmed by 6 bases and the J gene end by 1 base; junction bases not matched to a gene: 11. The CDR3 contains 17 residues. The V gene's germline CDR1 is LNHDA and CDR2 SQIVND (reference sequence). The CDR3 bases are TGTGCCAGTAGGCCAGACAGGGGGCGAGGGGCGAACACTGAAGCTTTCTTT. This encodes CASRPDRGRGANTEAFF.

In this sample, this clonotype turned up a few times. This chain links TRBV5-1 with TRBJ1-2; D ambiguous. V lost 4 bases to trimming and J lost 8 bases, with 15 bases between them. The CDR3 runs to 13 residues. Per germline, CDR1 SGHRS and CDR2 YFSETQ. CDR3 sequence reads: CASSPADLGGYTF. CDR3 coding DNA: TGCGCCAGCAGCCCGGCGGACCTGGGGGGCTACACCTTC.

J is TRBJ1-5 and V is TRBV28; 8 nucleotides agree with TRBD1. The CDR3 has 14 amino acids. V dropped 7 bases and J dropped 4; count of bases not matched to a gene: 6. CDR1 MDHEN and CDR2 SYDVKM come from the germline V gene. CDR3 sequence: CASTAGQGNQPQHF. For the CDR3, the DNA is TGTGCCAGCACCGCTGGACAGGGTAATCAGCCCCAGCATTTT.

V and J are TRBV2 and TRBJ1-4; D not certain. V was clipped by 2 bases and J by 3 bases, with 10 bases between them. Germline-derived CDR1 and CDR2 are SNHLY and FYNNEI. The CDR3 runs 15 residues. This CDR3 is CASSESGNANEKLFF. The CDR3 DNA follows: TGTGCCAGCAGTGAATCGGGGAACGCTAATGAAAAACTGTTTTTT. The whole variable domain, remainder taken from reference TRBV2 and TRBJ1-4, is EPEVTQTPSHQVTQMGQEVILRCVPISNHLYFYWYRQILGQKVEFLVSFYNNEISEKSEIFDDQFSVERPDGSNFTLKIRSTKLEDSAMYFCASSESGNANEKLFFGSGTQLSVL.

CDR3 region: CASRELSYGEQFF. DNA for the CDR3: TGTGCCAGTAGGGAACTTAGCTATGGTGAGCAGTTCTTC. The gene calls are TRBV19 and TRBJ2-1, with D uncertain. Deletions cut 6 bases from V and 9 bases from J, with 15 bases between. The CDR3 is 13 amino acids. Germline-derived CDR1 and CDR2 are LNHDA and SQIVND (reference sequence).

The chain couples TRBV29-1 to TRBJ1-1, with TRBD1 identical over 7 bases. V was pared by 4 bases and J by 3 bases, with 2 bases of the junction left unmatched. Germline-derived CDR1 and CDR2 are SQVTM and ANQGSEA. The CDR3 totals 12 residues. In nucleotides, the CDR3 is TGCAGCGTTGTGAGGGGGCACACTGAAGCTTTCTTT. Translating gives CSVVRGHTEAFF.

V and J are TRBV12-3 or TRBV12-4 and TRBJ2-2; D gene unclear. The length of the CDR3 is 15 residues. The V gene lost 6 bases and the J gene lost 1 base, with 12 bases spanning the gap. The CDR3 loop is CASSYGRRNTGELFF. Written as DNA, the CDR3 is TGTGCCAGCAGCTACGGACGGCGGAACACCGGGGAGCTGTTTTTT.

This clonotype has just a few counts. J is TRBJ1-6 and V is TRBV29-1; the match to TRBD1 covers 9 bases. Per the germline V gene, CDR1 is SQVTM and CDR2 is ANQGSEA. The CDR3 spans 13 residues. Losses at the gene ends were 6 bases for V and 7 bases for J; bases not matched to a gene: 4. The CDR3 sequence: CSVRTGVNSPLHF. CDR3 nucleotides: TGCAGCGTCCGGACAGGGGTGAATTCACCCCTCCACTTT.

Relative to its sample, this clonotype is medium-sized (0.01 to 0.1%). The chain links TRBV3-1 to TRBJ2-1; the D gene is possibly TRBD1 (5 bases). The germline V and J ends were trimmed by 2 bases and 10 bases, with 9 bases remaining between them. The CDR3 length is 12 residues. Germline values: CDR1 LGHDT, CDR2 YNNKEL (reference sequence). Here the CDR3 reads CASSQSSGEQFF. In DNA form, the CDR3 reads TGTGCCAGCAGCCAAAGCTCAGGGGAGCAGTTCTTC.

J is TRBJ2-5 and V is TRBV5-1, with unresolved D. The CDR3 is 12 amino acids. V gave up 5 bases and J gave up 2 bases, with 7 bases separating them. The germline gives CDR1 SGHRS, CDR2 YFSETQ. This CDR3 reads CASSRWQETQYF. CDR3 nucleotide sequence: TGCGCCAGCAGTCGTTGGCAAGAGACCCAGTACTTC.

This clonotype has a handful of counts. The genes are TRBV21-1 and TRBJ2-7; TRBD1, the table's D call, lacks a check against the DNA. TRBV21-1 is classified as a pseudogene. The CDR3 consists of 16 residues. The CDR3, as DNA: TGTGCCAGCAGCAAAGGGAGGGGCGGCGGGCCCTACGAGCAGTACTTC. Translated: CASSKGRGGGPYEQYF.

The chain links TRBV5-4 to TRBJ1-2, with TRBD1 identical over 9 bases. This CDR3 comprises 16 residues. Trimming removed 4 bases from V and 3 bases from J; junction bases left unmatched: 10. Germline CDR1 is SGHNT and CDR2 is YYREEE (reference sequence). DNA of the CDR3: TGTGCCAGCAGCGATAACCGGGACAGGGTGGACTATGGCTACACCTTC. As protein: CASSDNRDRVDYGYTF.

This sequence joins TRBV28 and TRBJ1-3; 7 bases map to TRBD1. V shed 8 bases and J 0 bases; nucleotides not matched to a gene: 4. Per the germline V gene, CDR1 is MDHEN and CDR2 is SYDVKM. This CDR3 contains 14 residues. The CDR3 protein is CASRQGSSGNTIYF. The CDR3 bases are TGTGCCAGCCGACAGGGTAGCTCTGGAAACACCATATATTTT.

The V gene is TRBV27, the J gene TRBJ2-5, with a possible D match to TRBD1 (6 bases). CDR3 length: 16 amino acids. V was cut by 3 bases and J by 5 bases, with 19 bases left in between. Germline CDR1 MNHEY, CDR2 SMNVEV (reference sequence). CDR3 coding DNA: TGTGCCAGCAGTTTTAATTGGGCAGGGGCCCAGGAGACCCAGTACTTC. It codes for CASSFNWAGAQETQYF.

This clonotype has a handful of counts. The chain links TRBV28 to TRBJ1-1; 7 bases match TRBD1. Germline trimming cut 5 bases from V and 4 bases from J; bases unmatched to any gene: 7. Germline lookup yields CDR1 MDHEN and CDR2 SYDVKM. The length of the CDR3 is 14 residues. CDR3 protein: CASSLRQGGTEAFF. CDR3 in DNA: TGTGCCAGCAGTCTGCGACAGGGAGGCACTGAAGCTTTCTTT.

The gene calls are TRBV19 and TRBJ2-2, with 11 bases identical to TRBD1. The germline V gene has CDR1 LNHDA and CDR2 SQIVND (reference sequence). The CDR3 runs 17 residues. Germline trimming cut 0 bases from V and 1 base from J; bases unmatched to any gene: 1. The CDR3: CASSIEGQGENTGELFF. The CDR3 bases are TGTGCCAGTAGTATAGAGGGACAGGGGGAGAACACCGGGGAGCTGTTTTTT.

The chain is built from TRBV10-2 and TRBJ2-1; no firm D call. The assigned J gene may be wrong: the sequence end matches TRBJ2-5 better. Per the germline V gene, CDR1 is WSHSY and CDR2 is SAAADI. The CDR3 loop spans 12 amino acids. The DNA of the CDR3 is TGCGCCAGCAGTGAAAGTATGGAGACCCAGTACTTC. Its translation is CASSESMETQYF.

The CDR3 region has the DNA TGCGCCAGCGGGGAACAGGTTAGCACAGATACGCAGTATTTT. It specifies CASGEQVSTDTQYF. This rearrangement joins TRBV5-1 to TRBJ2-3, with D possibly matching TRBD1 (5 bases). This CDR3 region has 14 residues. CDR1 SGHRS and CDR2 YFSETQ come from the germline V gene. With 7 bases removed from V and 0 bases from J, the gap between germline ends came to 12 bases.

V usage is TRBV6-2 or TRBV6-3 and J usage is TRBJ2-1; no clear D. Per the germline V gene, CDR1 is MNHEY and CDR2 is SVGEGT. V lost 3 bases, J lost 6 bases, and 9 bases lay in between. The CDR3 runs 13 residues. CDR3 nucleotides: TGTGCCAGCAGTTATGCAGGACCCAATGAGCAGTTCTTC. Residues: CASSYAGPNEQFF.